The 7 T cell receptor beta chains below were found in one sample sequenced in a study of blood T cell repertoires in COVID-19. Here immunoSEQ multiplex PCR was the method, and the copy in TCRdb shows in-frame clones only, minus some. The sample consists of 150,000 to 200,000 clones, 80% to 90% of them appearing once. The sequencing input was peripheral blood. The receptor set was obtained from a man aged 18-30 years who had recovered from COVID-19.

This rearrangement joins TRBV7-8 to TRBJ1-1, with D unresolved. V was shortened by 1 base and J by 1 base, with 10 bases between the two germline ends. Per the germline V gene, CDR1 is SGHVS and CDR2 is FQNEAQ. CDR3 length equals 15 residues. DNA for the CDR3: TGTGCCAGCAGCTTAGAATCCAGGCCGAACACTGAAGCTTTCTTT. It specifies CASSLESRPNTEAFF.

This rearrangement joins TRBV4-3 to TRBJ2-1; 9 bases fit TRBD2. V lost 3 bases and J lost 7; bases outside the gene matches: 4. Germline loops: CDR1 LGHNA, CDR2 YSLEER. The CDR3 extends over 14 amino acids. The chain's CDR3 is CASSQGLALNEQFF. The CDR3 coding sequence is TGCGCCAGCAGCCAGGGACTAGCTCTTAATGAGCAGTTCTTC.

The rearrangement joins TRBV27 to TRBJ2-7, with D maybe TRBD2 (6 bases). V was pared by 2 bases and J by 4 bases, with 15 bases between. The CDR3 covers 15 residues. Germline V gene lookup returns CDR1 MNHEY and CDR2 SMNVEV (reference sequence). The CDR3 spells CASSLAGTLIYEQYF. The CDR3 DNA sequence: TGTGCCAGCAGTTTAGCCGGGACTTTAATTTACGAGCAGTACTTC.

The V and J genes are TRBV19 and TRBJ2-6; 10 bases are shared with TRBD1. The ends lost 3 bases at V and 3 bases at J; junction bases unmatched: 11. Germline lookup yields CDR1 LNHDA and CDR2 SQIVND (reference sequence). The CDR3 runs to 19 residues. As DNA, the CDR3 is TGTGCCAGTAGTATTAGAGGGACAGGGGTTTTGGATGGGGCCAACGTCCTGACTTTC. Amino acids: CASSIRGTGVLDGANVLTF.

The CDR3 nucleotides are TGTGCCAGCAGCTTACCCGACAGGGCTAACACCGGGGAGCTGTTTTTT. The encoded protein is CASSLPDRANTGELFF. The genes are TRBV7-9 and TRBJ2-2; 7 bases fit TRBD1. The germline CDR1 and CDR2 sequences are SEHNR and FQNEAQ (reference sequence). This CDR3 region has 16 residues. The trim removed 2 bases at V and 2 bases at J, leaving 5 bases unmatched.

The V gene is TRBV5-1, the J gene TRBJ2-2, with D unclear. CDR3 length: 14 residues. Germline V gene sequence: CDR1 SGHRS, CDR2 YFSETQ. V gave up 2 bases and J gave up 6 bases, with 11 bases separating them. The CDR3 here is CASSFRVEAGELFF. The DNA of the CDR3 is TGCGCCAGCAGCTTCCGGGTCGAGGCCGGGGAGCTGTTTTTT. Using reference TRBV5-1 and TRBJ2-2 for the parts outside the CDR3, the full variable domain is KAGVTQTPRYLIKTRGQQVTLSCSPISGHRSVSWYQQTPGQGLQFLFEYFSETQRNKGNFPGRFSGRQFSNSRSEMNVSTLELGDSALYLCASSFRVEAGELFFGEGSRLTVL.

The rearrangement joins TRBV5-5 to TRBJ1-5, with TRBD1 matching 7 bases. With V trimmed by 0 bases and J by 2 bases, 5 bases remained unmatched. The CDR3 runs to 16 residues. Germline CDR1 and CDR2: SGHKS and YYEKEE (reference sequence). The CDR3 loop is CASSLGSRGGNQPQHF. The DNA for the CDR3 is TGTGCCAGCAGCTTGGGATCCAGGGGGGGCAATCAGCCCCAGCATTTT.